This TCR beta chain was sequenced for a study of blood T cell repertoires in COVID-19. Study-level information: Researchers got acute and convalescent COVID-19 samples from the United States, Italy and Spain. From T cells, B-cell-depleted T cells, or PBMCs came the material, which was cDNA or gDNA.

In the original processing: From reference gene primer amplification, estimates of nucleated cell counts were derived. Data came from immunoSEQ multiplex PCR; TCRdb stores just in-frame clones and leaves some out. V and J calls and clone size follow that table, whereas D and trimming were derived from the DNA. Among some 110,000 clones listed, 75% to 90% were seen once. The sequenced sample was peripheral blood. The sequence derives from a middle-aged man with acute or convalescent COVID-19.

The CDR3 sequence: CASSTNRDSLGNTIYF. The CDR3 DNA sequence: TGTGCCAGTAGTACCAACCGGGACAGCCTTGGAAACACCATATATTTT. The chain is built from TRBV19 and TRBJ1-3; TRBD1 aligns across 7 bases. Germline-derived CDR1 and CDR2 are LNHDA and SQIVND (reference sequence). This CDR3 comprises 16 residues. V dropped 4 bases and J dropped 3; count of bases not matched to a gene: 9.